The sequence of this T cell receptor (beta chain) was determined in a study of blood T cell repertoires in COVID-19. Looking at the study overall: Sites in the United States, Italy and Spain provided acute and convalescent COVID-19 samples.

The V segment lost 5 bases and the J segment 2 bases; nucleotides outside the gene matches: 11. This CDR3 spans 16 amino acids. The V gene's germline CDR1 is MNHEY and CDR2 SVGEGT. Original handling: Researchers report that nucleated cell counts were estimated from reference gene primer amplification. TCRdb keeps only in-frame clones here, not all; method: immunoSEQ multiplex PCR. V and J calls and clone size are those listed in that table; D and trimming were worked out from the DNA. Here the sample spans roughly 190,000 clones, 85% to 90% being singletons. The chain has TRBV6-2 or TRBV6-3 and TRBJ2-7; 8 positions agree with TRBD2. This TCR derives from a man aged 18-30 years with active or convalescent COVID-19. Sequencing input: peripheral blood. The CDR3 loop is CASSPPLAGRAYEQYF. The CDR3 nucleotides read TGTGCCAGCAGTCCCCCTCTAGCGGGTCGGGCCTACGAGCAGTACTTC.